This passage covers 27 T cell receptor beta chains from one sample sequenced in a study of control samples from healthy donors and cancer patients. Some clones are missing from TCRdb's copy, which holds only in-frame ones; the method was immunoSEQ multiplex PCR. The sample has 84,000 or so clones, 70% to 85% seen once. Material: PBMCs. These receptors all stem from a man between 60 and 70 years old with head and neck cancer.

This chain joins TRBV2 and TRBJ2-4; 9 bases agree with TRBD1. In germline, CDR1 is SNHLY, CDR2 FYNNEI. This CDR3 has 13 amino acids. Losses at the gene ends were 7 bases for V and 3 bases for J; bases not matched to a gene: 1. The CDR3 DNA reads TGTGCCAGCACGGACAGGGGCAAAAACATTCAGTACTTC. Its translation is CASTDRGKNIQYF. Combining the CDR3 with reference TRBV2 and TRBJ2-4 gives the whole variable domain EPEVTQTPSHQVTQMGQEVILRCVPISNHLYFYWYRQILGQKVEFLVSFYNNEISEKSEIFDDQFSVERPDGSNFTLKIRSTKLEDSAMYFCASTDRGKNIQYFGAGTRLSVL.

This chain joins TRBV29-1 and TRBJ2-7; 10 bases agree with TRBD1. Germline CDR1 SQVTM, CDR2 ANQGSEA. The CDR3 length is 14 residues. The junction had 7 bases not matched to a gene; V was cut back by 8 bases and J by 0 bases. The CDR3 DNA follows: TGCAGCTCCCGCCGGGACAGGGGCTCCTACGAGCAGTACTTC. Protein sequence: CSSRRDRGSYEQYF.

The V gene is TRBV28, the J gene TRBJ2-5; D remains ambiguous. This CDR3 is 12 amino acids long. Germline loops: CDR1 MDHEN, CDR2 SYDVKM. Trimming removed 6 bases from V and 5 bases from J, with 10 bases in between. CDR3 DNA: TGTGCCAGCAGCCAAAACCTGGAGACCCAGTACTTC. Translating gives CASSQNLETQYF. The complete variable domain, with remaining parts taken from reference TRBV28 and TRBJ2-5, reads DVKVTQSSRYLVKRTGEKVFLECVQDMDHENMFWYRQDPGLGLRLIYFSYDVKMKEKGDIPEGYSVSREKKERFSLILESASTNQTSMYLCASSQNLETQYFGPGTRLLVL.

The chain employs TRBV18 and TRBJ1-2; perhaps TRBD1 as D (5 bases). CDR1 is KGHSH and CDR2 is LQKENI in the germline V gene. This CDR3 comprises 14 residues. V dropped 4 bases and J dropped 4 bases, with 13 bases sitting between them. The CDR3 sequence is CASSLEGRGYGYTF. The CDR3 coding sequence is TGTGCCAGCTCACTCGAGGGACGAGGCTATGGCTACACCTTC.

This clone was recorded a few times. CDR3 sequence: CASRTRDGGNQPQHF. In DNA form, the CDR3 reads TGTGCCAGCAGGACCCGGGACGGAGGCAATCAGCCCCAGCATTTT. V is TRBV6-5 and J is TRBJ1-5; perhaps TRBD1 as D (5 bases). CDR3 length: 15 residues. The germline V gene encodes CDR1 MNHEY and CDR2 SVGAGI. Trimming pared 6 bases from V and 2 bases from J, leaving 14 bases between.

This chain links TRBV15 with TRBJ2-7; 7 bases agree with TRBD2. The CDR3 consists of 15 residues. Germline V gene data show CDR1 as LNHNV and CDR2 as YYDKDF (reference sequence). The ends lost 0 bases at V and 5 bases at J; junction bases unmatched: 7. The CDR3 here is CATSREGGGPNEQYF. CDR3 DNA: TGTGCCACCAGCAGAGAGGGGGGAGGGCCCAACGAGCAGTACTTC. The complete variable domain, with remaining parts taken from reference TRBV15 and TRBJ2-7, reads DAMVIQNPRYQVTQFGKPVTLSCSQTLNHNVMYWYQQKSSQAPKLLFHYYDKDFNNEADTPDNFQSRRPNTSFCFLDIRSPGLGDTAMYLCATSREGGGPNEQYFGPGTRLTVT.

The rearrangement links TRBV6-5 to TRBJ2-7; 8 positions agree with TRBD2. This CDR3 is built from 16 residues. Trimming removed 3 bases from V and 7 bases from J; junction bases left unmatched: 14. Germline CDR1 and CDR2: MNHEY and SVGAGI. This chain's CDR3 is CASSYTGLGSIREQYF. The CDR3 DNA reads as TGTGCCAGCAGTTATACGGGACTAGGATCGATACGGGAGCAGTACTTC.

This chain connects TRBV10-3 to TRBJ2-3, with 7 bases fitting TRBD1. Per germline, CDR1 ENHRY and CDR2 SYGVKD. The CDR3 has 15 amino acids. V shed 4 bases and J 0 bases; nucleotides not matched to a gene: 4. CDR3 nucleotide sequence: TGTGCCATCAGTGGGGGACAGAGTAGCACAGATACGCAGTATTTT. Protein product: CAISGGQSSTDTQYF.

This chain uses TRBV10-2 with TRBJ1-2; 7 nucleotides match TRBD1. J gave up 5 bases and V 6 bases, and 6 bases lay outside the gene matches. Germline lookup yields CDR1 WSHSY and CDR2 SAAADI. The CDR3 extends over 13 amino acids. The CDR3 reads CASRPGTEYGYTF. The CDR3 nucleotides read TGCGCCAGCAGGCCCGGGACAGAATATGGCTACACCTTC.

The rearrangement joins TRBV5-1 to TRBJ1-1; the D gene is possibly TRBD1 (5 bases). V lost 6 bases and J lost 0, with 12 bases in between. This CDR3 has 14 amino acids. Germline V CDR1 and CDR2: SGHRS, YFSETQ. The CDR3 nucleotides read TGCGCCAGCAATCAGGGTAGCATGAACACTGAAGCTTTCTTT. It yields the protein CASNQGSMNTEAFF.

This chain links TRBV27 with TRBJ2-2; D remains unclear. The CDR3 contains 12 residues. Trimming took off 4 bases at V and 6 bases at J, with 6 bases between the two ends. Germline CDR1 and CDR2: MNHEY and SMNVEV (reference sequence). CDR3 DNA sequence: TGTGCCAGCAGTTCTTGGGCCGGGGAGCTGTTTTTT. Its translation is CASSSWAGELFF.

For the CDR3, the DNA is TGTGCCAGCAGCTTAGCGGGACATCCCTACGAGCAGTACTTC. Protein product: CASSLAGHPYEQYF. The gene calls are TRBV11-2 and TRBJ2-7, with D tentatively TRBD1 (6 bases). The germline V and J ends were trimmed by 1 base and 2 bases, with 9 bases remaining between them. This CDR3 has 14 amino acids. From germline, CDR1 is SGHAT and CDR2 FQNNGV.

This chain joins TRBV6-5 and TRBJ2-7; D might be TRBD2 (5 bases). The CDR3 is 14 residues long. Germline V gives CDR1 MNHEY, CDR2 SVGAGI. Deletions cut 3 bases from V and 2 bases from J, with 11 bases between. The CDR3 DNA reads TGTGCCAGCAGTTATTCCGGAGCGGCCTACGAGCAGTACTTC. Translation: CASSYSGAAYEQYF.

The V call is TRBV15, the J call TRBJ2-1, with 11 bases fitting TRBD2. From germline, CDR1 is LNHNV and CDR2 YYDKDF (reference sequence). The junction had 5 bases not matched to a gene; V was cut back by 5 bases and J by 5 bases. The CDR3 has 15 amino acids. CDR3: CATSPGTSGNNEQFF. The CDR3, as DNA: TGTGCCACCAGCCCCGGGACTAGCGGCAACAATGAGCAGTTCTTC.

This sequence joins TRBV5-4 and TRBJ2-3; D gene unclear. CDR3 length: 12 amino acids. V was trimmed by 0 bases and J by 2 bases, leaving 1 base between them. Germline CDR1 SGHNT, CDR2 YYREEE (reference sequence). This chain's CDR3 is CASSLDTDTQYF. The CDR3 DNA reads TGTGCCAGCAGCTTGGACACAGATACGCAGTATTTT.

The chain is built from TRBV27 and TRBJ2-3, with 11 bases identical to TRBD1. CDR3 length: 16 amino acids. Germline assignment: CDR1 MNHEY and CDR2 SMNVEV (reference sequence). V lost 6 bases and J lost 4; bases outside the gene matches: 9. CDR3 sequence (DNA): TGTGCCAGCAGCCAAGTGGGGACAGGGGGTTCAGATACGCAGTATTTT. Residues: CASSQVGTGGSDTQYF.

This chain joins TRBV9 and TRBJ2-7; D tentatively reads TRBD1 or TRBD2 (7 bases each). The CDR3 is made up of 16 amino acids. Trimming took 3 bases from V and 5 from J, leaving 21 bases between them. The germline V gene encodes CDR1 SGDLS and CDR2 YYNGEE. The CDR3, as DNA: TGTGCCAGCAGCGCCGAGGCCCGACAGGGAGGGAACGAGCAGTACTTC. Amino acids: CASSAEARQGGNEQYF.

The chain uses TRBV5-4 and TRBJ2-2; 11 bases map to TRBD2. The V segment lost 3 bases and the J segment 4 bases; nucleotides outside the gene matches: 8. Germline assignment: CDR1 SGHNT and CDR2 YYREEE (reference sequence). The CDR3 has 17 amino acids. The CDR3 spells CASSSPSGRPGTGELFF. For the CDR3, the DNA is TGTGCCAGCAGCTCGCCTAGCGGGAGGCCAGGCACCGGGGAGCTGTTTTTT.

This clone was seen a single time. The chain links TRBV3-1 (or the pseudogene TRBV3-2) to TRBJ2-7, with a weak D call TRBD2 (6 bases). V lost 4 bases, J lost 7 bases, and 17 bases lay in between. The CDR3 length is 14 residues. Germline V gives CDR1 LGHDT, CDR2 YNNKEL (reference sequence). CDR3 in amino acids: CASSPLGSSDEQYF. The CDR3 DNA is TGTGCCAGCAGCCCACTGGGGTCTAGCGATGAGCAGTACTTC.

The chain employs TRBV27 and TRBJ1-2; D is undetermined. V was cut by 4 bases and J by 8 bases, with 14 bases left in between. CDR3 length: 13 residues. The germline V gene has CDR1 MNHEY and CDR2 SMNVEV (reference sequence). As DNA, the CDR3 is TGTGCCAGCAGTTCGCCCGCAGGTCGGGGCTACACCTTC. Translation gives CASSSPAGRGYTF.

The rearrangement links TRBV21-1 to TRBJ1-1. TRBV21-1 is an annotated pseudogene. This CDR3 region has 13 residues. CDR3 coding DNA: TGTGCCAGCCGCGGACGGTGGTTGACTGAAGCTTTCTTT. Protein product: CASRGRWLTEAFF.

The chain is built from TRBV24-1 and TRBJ2-3; 9 positions agree with TRBD2. The germline V gene has CDR1 KGHDR and CDR2 SFDVKD. J lost 3 bases, V lost 5 bases, and 5 bases had no gene match. The CDR3 has 15 amino acids. The DNA of the CDR3 is TGTGCCACCAGTGCCTCTAGCGGGATAACAGATACGCAGTATTTT. Its translation is CATSASSGITDTQYF.

The chain combines TRBV9 with TRBJ1-3; D perhaps matches TRBD1 (5 bases). Germline lookup yields CDR1 SGDLS and CDR2 YYNGEE. Trimming took off 4 bases at V and 0 bases at J, with 11 bases between the two ends. This CDR3 region has 15 residues. DNA for the CDR3: TGTGCCAGCAGCCCTATGCAGGGCTCTGGAAACACCATATATTTT. As protein: CASSPMQGSGNTIYF.

The J gene is TRBJ2-3, the V gene TRBV4-2, with D uncertain. The CDR3 has 13 amino acids. Germline V gene sequence: CDR1 LGHNA, CDR2 YNFKEQ. Trimming pared 4 bases from V and 6 bases from J, leaving 11 bases between. CDR3 protein: CASSPSSSDTQYF. The CDR3 DNA sequence: TGTGCCAGCAGCCCATCGAGTTCGGATACGCAGTATTTT.

The rearrangement uses TRBV5-1 and TRBJ2-7; 9 nucleotides align to TRBD2. With V trimmed by 7 bases and J by 2 bases, 7 bases remained unmatched. The germline V gene encodes CDR1 SGHRS and CDR2 YFSETQ. The CDR3 consists of 14 residues. The CDR3 DNA follows: TGCGCCAGCGGACCGACTAGCGGACCCTACGAGCAGTACTTC. Translated, it gives CASGPTSGPYEQYF. The complete variable domain, with remaining parts taken from reference TRBV5-1 and TRBJ2-7, reads KAGVTQTPRYLIKTRGQQVTLSCSPISGHRSVSWYQQTPGQGLQFLFEYFSETQRNKGNFPGRFSGRQFSNSRSEMNVSTLELGDSALYLCASGPTSGPYEQYFGPGTRLTVT.

The rearrangement links TRBV6-5 to TRBJ1-6; a possible D gene is TRBD1 (6 bases). With 10 bases removed from V and 5 bases from J, the gap between germline ends came to 15 bases. This CDR3 spans 14 amino acids. Germline values: CDR1 MNHEY, CDR2 SVGAGI. The CDR3 region is CATQGSPHNSPLHF. The DNA for the CDR3 is TGTGCCACCCAGGGGTCGCCCCATAATTCACCCCTCCACTTT.

The rearrangement links TRBV19 to TRBJ2-7, with a possible D match to TRBD1 (5 bases). The germline V gene has CDR1 LNHDA and CDR2 SQIVND (reference sequence). This CDR3 region has 14 residues. V lost 6 bases, J lost 0 bases, and 12 bases lay in between. DNA of the CDR3: TGTGCCAGTAGCACGACAGCCATCTCCTACGAGCAGTACTTC. Translation: CASSTTAISYEQYF.